These 15 T cell receptor beta chains were all obtained from the same sample, sequenced in a study of blood T cell repertoires in COVID-19. Profiling relied on immunoSEQ multiplex PCR, and the TCRdb table lists in-frame clones only, not all of them. The data hold 140,000 to 150,000 clones, with approximately 89% observed a single time. The specimen was peripheral blood. The source of these receptors is a human donor in a cohort sampled during active COVID-19.

The CDR3: CASRGVTKNTEAFF. CDR3 DNA sequence: TGCGCCAGCCGGGGGGTCACGAAAAACACTGAAGCTTTCTTT. This chain joins TRBV4-1 and TRBJ1-1; possibly TRBD1 for D (5 bases). The CDR3 sequence is 14 residues long. Per germline, CDR1 MGHRA and CDR2 YSYEKL. Trimming shortened V by 8 bases and J by 2 bases, and 15 bases separated the two germline ends.

This sequence joins TRBV15 and TRBJ2-7; D might be TRBD2 (5 bases). Trimming took off 1 base at V and 2 bases at J, with 12 bases between the two ends. CDR3 size: 15 residues. The germline V gene has CDR1 LNHNV and CDR2 YYDKDF (reference sequence). The CDR3 region has the DNA TGTGCCACCAGCAGAGTCCCGGGATACGCCTACGAGCAGTACTTC. It codes for CATSRVPGYAYEQYF.

The chain joins TRBV11-3 to TRBJ2-1; possible D gene TRBD2, 6 bases. This CDR3 spans 18 amino acids. The V gene's germline CDR1 is SGHNT and CDR2 YENEEA. V lost 5 bases to trimming and J lost 3 bases, with 23 bases between them. For the CDR3, the DNA is TGTGCCAGCAGCCCTAGGGTCCCGGGGGAAAGGTACTACAATGAGCAGTTCTTC. Amino acids: CASSPRVPGERYYNEQFF.

In its sample, this clone was seen a few times. The V call is TRBV10-3, the J call TRBJ1-1; D perhaps matches TRBD1 (5 bases). The CDR3 length is 15 residues. Germline V gene sequence: CDR1 ENHRY, CDR2 SYGVKD. Trimming shortened V by 0 bases and J by 4 bases, and 12 bases separated the two germline ends. The CDR3 loop is CAISESARVSTEAFF. The CDR3 DNA is TGTGCCATCAGTGAGTCCGCCAGGGTGAGCACTGAAGCTTTCTTT.

The V and J genes are TRBV6-6 and TRBJ2-6; 7 nucleotides line up with TRBD2. Trimming took 2 bases from V and 2 from J; bases not matched to a gene: 0. The length of the CDR3 is 15 residues. Germline V gives CDR1 MNHNY, CDR2 SVGAGI (reference sequence). The DNA for the CDR3 is TGTGCCAGCAGTTACGGGAGGGCTGGGGCCAACGTCCTGACTTTC. It encodes CASSYGRAGANVLTF.

The chain is built from TRBV13 and TRBJ1-1; 10 bases are a match to TRBD1. Germline V gene sequence: CDR1 PRHDT, CDR2 FYEKMQ (reference sequence). Trimming took 2 bases from V and 0 from J; bases not matched to a gene: 9. This CDR3 is built from 18 residues. The CDR3 reads CASSLYGGQGSVNTEAFF. The CDR3 region has the DNA TGTGCCAGCAGCTTATATGGGGGACAGGGGTCCGTGAACACTGAAGCTTTCTTT.

The chain joins TRBV27 to TRBJ1-2; 7 nucleotides agree with TRBD1. The CDR3 is made up of 13 amino acids. Per germline, CDR1 MNHEY and CDR2 SMNVEV (reference sequence). V lost 6 bases and J lost 7; bases outside the gene matches: 8. CDR3 amino acids: CASRTTGSGGYTF. The CDR3 DNA reads TGTGCCAGCAGGACGACAGGGTCGGGTGGCTACACCTTC.

This clone was counted at least ten times. The chain uses TRBV30 and TRBJ1-6; no reliable D call. The CDR3 loop spans 15 amino acids. Trimming removed 0 bases at V and 6 bases at J, with 12 bases between. CDR1 is GTSNPN and CDR2 is SVGIG in the germline V gene (reference sequence). The CDR3: CAWSVPRAGNSPLHF. Written as DNA, the CDR3 is TGTGCCTGGAGTGTACCTAGGGCGGGTAATTCACCCCTCCACTTT.

V usage is TRBV18 and J usage is TRBJ1-1; possible D gene TRBD1, 5 bases. Germline CDR1 KGHSH, CDR2 LQKENI. Deletions cut 2 bases from V and 4 bases from J, with 17 bases between. CDR3 length: 16 residues. The CDR3 coding sequence is TGTGCCAGCTCACCAGTATCCCAGGGAGGAGGCACTGAAGCTTTCTTT. Translated, it gives CASSPVSQGGGTEAFF.

The J gene is TRBJ1-5, the V gene TRBV19; D is possibly TRBD1 (5 bases). The CDR3 extends over 14 amino acids. The V end lost 4 bases, the J end lost 5 bases, and 12 bases lay between the germline ends. Per the germline V gene, CDR1 is LNHDA and CDR2 is SQIVND (reference sequence). The CDR3 DNA follows: TGTGCCAGTAGTACAAACAGGTTCCATCAGCCCCAGCATTTT. This sequence encodes CASSTNRFHQPQHF.

This CDR3 reads CASSTLTGSIAPLHF. In DNA form, the CDR3 reads TGTGCCAGCAGCACCTTGACAGGGAGTATTGCACCCCTCCACTTT. The chain couples TRBV6-5 to TRBJ1-6; 7 bases line up with TRBD1. V trimming: 6 bases; J trimming: 11 bases; junction bases outside the gene matches: 13. CDR1 is MNHEY and CDR2 is SVGAGI in the germline V gene. The CDR3 has 15 amino acids.

DNA for the CDR3: TGTGCCAGCAGGGGATATGGACAGAAGATTTATGGCTACACCTTC. Translating it yields CASRGYGQKIYGYTF. This rearrangement joins TRBV2 to TRBJ1-2; possible D gene TRBD1, 6 bases. Trimming shortened V by 6 bases and J by 5 bases, and 19 bases separated the two germline ends. This CDR3 region has 15 residues. CDR1 is SNHLY and CDR2 is FYNNEI in the germline V gene.

This clone occurred a few times. The chain uses TRBV29-1 and TRBJ1-2; D gene ambiguous. Between the trimmed V and J ends, which lost 1 base and 3 bases, there was a span of 9 bases. The CDR3 is made up of 13 amino acids. The germline V gene has CDR1 SQVTM and CDR2 ANQGSEA. The CDR3 DNA reads as TGCAGCGTTGAAGGGAGACTTGACTATGGCTACACCTTC. This encodes CSVEGRLDYGYTF. The full variable domain, rest sourced from reference TRBV29-1 and TRBJ1-2, is SAVISQKPSRDICQRGTSLTIQCQVDSQVTMMFWYRQQPGQSLTLIATANQGSEATYESGFVIDKFPISRPNLTFSTLTVSNMSPEDSSIYLCSVEGRLDYGYTFGSGTRLTVV.

The chain links TRBV6-5 to TRBJ2-3, with D possibly being TRBD2 (5 bases). Germline assignment: CDR1 MNHEY and CDR2 SVGAGI. Trimming cost V 6 bases and J 0 bases, with 13 bases left between them. This CDR3 comprises 15 residues. CDR3 DNA: TGTGCCAGCAGCCGAGCGGCACCTAGCACAGATACGCAGTATTTT. Residues: CASSRAAPSTDTQYF.

The V call is TRBV12-1, the J call TRBJ2-3; TRBD2, as called in the table, went unchecked against the DNA. TRBV12-1 is an annotated pseudogene. The CDR3 has 17 residues. The CDR3 DNA sequence: TGTGCCAGCACCTCAATACCGGGACTAGCGGGAACAGATACGCAGTATTTT. The encoded protein is CASTSIPGLAGTDTQYF.